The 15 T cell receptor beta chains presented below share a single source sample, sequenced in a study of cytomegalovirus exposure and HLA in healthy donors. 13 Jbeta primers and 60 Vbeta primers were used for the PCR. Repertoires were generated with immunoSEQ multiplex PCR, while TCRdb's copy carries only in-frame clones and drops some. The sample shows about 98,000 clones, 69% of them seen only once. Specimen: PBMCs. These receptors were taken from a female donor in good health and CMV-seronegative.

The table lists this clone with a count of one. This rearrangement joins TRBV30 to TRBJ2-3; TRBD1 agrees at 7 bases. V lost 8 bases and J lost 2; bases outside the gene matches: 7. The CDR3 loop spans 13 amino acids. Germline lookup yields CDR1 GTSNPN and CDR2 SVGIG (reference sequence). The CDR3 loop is CARTGGSTDTQYF. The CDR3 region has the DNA TGTGCCCGGACAGGCGGGTCCACAGATACGCAGTATTTT.

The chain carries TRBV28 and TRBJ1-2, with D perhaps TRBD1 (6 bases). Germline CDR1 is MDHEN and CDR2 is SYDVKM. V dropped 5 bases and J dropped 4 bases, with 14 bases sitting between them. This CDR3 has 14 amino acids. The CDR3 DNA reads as TGTGCCAGCAGTCTCCAACAGGGTAGCTATGGCTACACCTTC. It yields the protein CASSLQQGSYGYTF.

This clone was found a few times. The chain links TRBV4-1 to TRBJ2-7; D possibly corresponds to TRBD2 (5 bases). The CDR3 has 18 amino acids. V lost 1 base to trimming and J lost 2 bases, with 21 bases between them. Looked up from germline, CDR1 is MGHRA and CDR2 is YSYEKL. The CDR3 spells CASSQVIADPTTTYEQYF. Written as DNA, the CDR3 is TGCGCCAGCAGCCAAGTTATCGCCGACCCGACTACAACCTACGAGCAGTACTTC.

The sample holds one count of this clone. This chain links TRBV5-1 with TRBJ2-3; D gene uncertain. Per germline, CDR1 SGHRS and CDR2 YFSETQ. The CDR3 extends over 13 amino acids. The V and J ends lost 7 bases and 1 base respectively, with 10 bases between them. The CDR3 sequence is CASFVTGTDTQYF. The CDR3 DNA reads TGCGCCAGCTTCGTAACGGGCACAGATACGCAGTATTTT.

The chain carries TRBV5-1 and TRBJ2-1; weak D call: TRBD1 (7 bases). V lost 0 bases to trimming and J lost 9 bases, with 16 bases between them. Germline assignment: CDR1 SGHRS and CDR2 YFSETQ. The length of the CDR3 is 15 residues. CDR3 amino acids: CASSLEQGRLSEQFF. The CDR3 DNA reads TGCGCCAGCAGCTTGGAACAGGGGAGGTTGAGTGAGCAGTTCTTC.

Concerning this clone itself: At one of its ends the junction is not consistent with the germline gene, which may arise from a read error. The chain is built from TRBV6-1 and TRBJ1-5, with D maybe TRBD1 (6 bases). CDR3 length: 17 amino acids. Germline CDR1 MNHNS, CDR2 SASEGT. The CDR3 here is CGSSEARIGTNNQPQHF. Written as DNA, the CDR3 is TGTGGCAGCAGTGAAGCGAGGATAGGGACAAACAATCAGCCCCAGCATTTT.

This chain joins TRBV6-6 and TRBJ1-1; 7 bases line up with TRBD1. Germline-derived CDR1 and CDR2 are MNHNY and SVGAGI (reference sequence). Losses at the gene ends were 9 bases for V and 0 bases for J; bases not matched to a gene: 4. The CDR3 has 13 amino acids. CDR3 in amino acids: CASRQGVNTEAFF. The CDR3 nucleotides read TGTGCCAGTAGACAGGGAGTGAACACTGAAGCTTTCTTT.

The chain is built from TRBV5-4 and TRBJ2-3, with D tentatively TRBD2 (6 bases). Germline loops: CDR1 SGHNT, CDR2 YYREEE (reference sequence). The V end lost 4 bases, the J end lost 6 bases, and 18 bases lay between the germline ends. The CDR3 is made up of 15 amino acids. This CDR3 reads CASSPPGSGVDTQYF. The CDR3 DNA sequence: TGTGCCAGCAGCCCCCCCGGGTCGGGAGTGGATACGCAGTATTTT.

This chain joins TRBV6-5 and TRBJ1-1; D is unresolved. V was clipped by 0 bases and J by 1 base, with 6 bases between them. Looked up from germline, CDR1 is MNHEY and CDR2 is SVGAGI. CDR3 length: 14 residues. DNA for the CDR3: TGTGCCAGCAGTTACTCCCCGAGGAACACTGAAGCTTTCTTT. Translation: CASSYSPRNTEAFF.

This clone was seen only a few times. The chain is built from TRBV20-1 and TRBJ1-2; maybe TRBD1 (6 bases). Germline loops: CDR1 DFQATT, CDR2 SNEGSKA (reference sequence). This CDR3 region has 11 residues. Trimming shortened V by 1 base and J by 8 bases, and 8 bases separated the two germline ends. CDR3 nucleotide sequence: TGCAGTGCTAGAGGGGGGCAGGGCTACACCTTC. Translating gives CSARGGQGYTF.

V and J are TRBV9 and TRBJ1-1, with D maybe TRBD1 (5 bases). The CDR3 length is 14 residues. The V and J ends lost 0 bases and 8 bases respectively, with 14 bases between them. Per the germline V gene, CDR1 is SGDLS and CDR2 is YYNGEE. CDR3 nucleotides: TGTGCCAGCAGCGTAGGCGGGGGGTCCGCCGAAGCTTTCTTT. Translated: CASSVGGGSAEAFF.

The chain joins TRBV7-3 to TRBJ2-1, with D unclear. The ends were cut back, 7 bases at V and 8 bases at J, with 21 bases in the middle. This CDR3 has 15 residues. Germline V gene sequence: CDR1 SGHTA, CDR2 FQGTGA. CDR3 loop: CASTRIGVPSDEQFF. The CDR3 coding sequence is TGTGCCAGCACCCGAATAGGAGTTCCAAGCGATGAGCAGTTCTTC.

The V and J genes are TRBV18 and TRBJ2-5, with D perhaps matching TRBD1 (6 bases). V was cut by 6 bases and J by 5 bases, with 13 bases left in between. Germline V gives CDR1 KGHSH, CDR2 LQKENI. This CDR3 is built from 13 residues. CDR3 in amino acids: CASSRQGRETQYF. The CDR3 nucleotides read TGTGCCAGCTCTCGTCAGGGGCGGGAGACCCAGTACTTC.

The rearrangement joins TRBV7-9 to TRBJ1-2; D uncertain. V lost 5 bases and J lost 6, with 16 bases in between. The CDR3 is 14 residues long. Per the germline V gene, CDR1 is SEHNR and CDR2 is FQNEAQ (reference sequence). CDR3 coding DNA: TGTGCCAGCAGCCGTGGAGGAGGGCGGGATGGCTACACCTTC. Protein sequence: CASSRGGGRDGYTF.

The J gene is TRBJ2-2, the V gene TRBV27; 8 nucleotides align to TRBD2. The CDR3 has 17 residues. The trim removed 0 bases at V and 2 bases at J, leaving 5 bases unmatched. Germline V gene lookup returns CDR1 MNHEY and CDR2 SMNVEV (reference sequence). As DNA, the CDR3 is TGTGCCAGCAGTTTATCGGGACTAGGAAGTAACACCGGGGAGCTGTTTTTT. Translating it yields CASSLSGLGSNTGELFF.